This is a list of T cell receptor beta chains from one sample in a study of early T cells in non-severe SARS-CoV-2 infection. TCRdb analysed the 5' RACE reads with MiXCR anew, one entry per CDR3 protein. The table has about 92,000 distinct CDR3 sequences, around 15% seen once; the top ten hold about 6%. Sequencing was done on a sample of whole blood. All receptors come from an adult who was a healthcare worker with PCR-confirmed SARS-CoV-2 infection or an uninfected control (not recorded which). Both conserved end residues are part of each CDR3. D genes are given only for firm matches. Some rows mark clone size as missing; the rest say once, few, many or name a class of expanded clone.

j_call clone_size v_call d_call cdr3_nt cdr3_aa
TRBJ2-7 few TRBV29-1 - TGCAGCGTTGGGCGGGGGTACTTC CSVGRGYF
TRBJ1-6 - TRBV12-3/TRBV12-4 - TGTGCCAGCAGCTCGTACGTGAATTCACCCCTCCACTTT CASSSYVNSPLHF
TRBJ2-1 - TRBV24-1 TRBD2 TGTGCCACCAGTGACCCCATGACTAGCGGGGGTTACAATGAGCAGTTCTTC CATSDPMTSGGYNEQFF
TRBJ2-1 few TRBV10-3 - TGTGCCATCAGCCCCAGCGATGAGCAGTTCTTC CAISPSDEQFF
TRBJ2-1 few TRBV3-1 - TGTGCCAGCAGCCAAGATGATGCTTCCGAGCAGTTCTTC CASSQDDASEQFF
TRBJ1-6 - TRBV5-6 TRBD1 TGTGCCAGCAGTTCCGGGACAGGGGTCGGTTCACCCCTCCACTTT CASSSGTGVGSPLHF
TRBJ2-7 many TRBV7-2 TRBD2 TGTGCCAGCACCTCGAGTCGGGGGAGGGCCGAGCAGTACTTC CASTSSRGRAEQYF
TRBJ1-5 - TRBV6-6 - TGTGCCAGCAGGGACGGCAATAGCAATCAGCCCCAGCATTTT CASRDGNSNQPQHF
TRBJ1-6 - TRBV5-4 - TGTGCCAGCAGCTTTGCCCAGGGGCCCTCCTATAATTCACCCCTCCACTTT CASSFAQGPSYNSPLHF
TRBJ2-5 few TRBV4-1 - TGCGCCAGCAGCCCCGCGTTGGGGGCGGGGGAGACCCAGTACTTC CASSPALGAGETQYF
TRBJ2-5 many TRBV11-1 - TGTGCCAGCAGCCTCGGAAAAGAGACCCAGTACTTC CASSLGKETQYF
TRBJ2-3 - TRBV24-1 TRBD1 TGTGCCACCAGTGATTGGACAGGGGGTAGTACAGATACGCAGTATTTT CATSDWTGGSTDTQYF
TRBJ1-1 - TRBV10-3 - TGTGCCATCAGGGAGGGGGGCCCTGAAGCTTTCTTT CAIREGGPEAFF
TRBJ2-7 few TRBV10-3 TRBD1 TGTGCCATCAGTGCTGAGGACAGGGACCCGTACGAGCAGTACTTC CAISAEDRDPYEQYF
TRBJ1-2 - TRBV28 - TGTGCCAGCAGTTTGGGAGTCGAGGGGTACTATGGCTACACCTTC CASSLGVEGYYGYTF
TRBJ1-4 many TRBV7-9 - TGTGCCAGCAGCTTAGATGGCCAGTTTAATGAAAAACTGTTTTTT CASSLDGQFNEKLFF
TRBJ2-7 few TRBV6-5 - TGTGCCAGCAGTTACACGGGAGCCTACGAGCAGTACTTC CASSYTGAYEQYF
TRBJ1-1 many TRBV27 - TGTGCCAGCAGTCTCATGGGCATGAACACTGAAGCTTTCTTT CASSLMGMNTEAFF
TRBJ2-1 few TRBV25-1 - TGTGCCAGCAGTGAATTTGGGGGGCAGGGCCACAATGAGCAGTTCTTC CASSEFGGQGHNEQFF
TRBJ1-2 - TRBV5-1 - TGCGCCAGCAGAGAGGAGAAGAACCCTGCTAACTATGGCTACACCTTC CASREEKNPANYGYTF
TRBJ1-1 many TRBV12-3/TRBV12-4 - TGTGCCAGCAGTTCGTCACTATTGGGGGCTTTCTTT CASSSSLLGAFF
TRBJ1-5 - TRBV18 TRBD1 TGTGCCAGCTCGCGGGCAGGGGGAGATGGCAATCAGCCCCAGCATTTT CASSRAGGDGNQPQHF
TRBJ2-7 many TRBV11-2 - TGTGCCAGCAGCTTAGATGGGCTTGCCTACGAGCAGTACTTC CASSLDGLAYEQYF
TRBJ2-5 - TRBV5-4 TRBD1 TGTGCCAGCAGCCTGCCTGACAGGGCCGAAGAGACCCAGTACTTC CASSLPDRAEETQYF
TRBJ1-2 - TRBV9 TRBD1 TGTGCCAGCAGCGTAGGCGGGACAGGGACTAACTATGGCTACACCTTC CASSVGGTGTNYGYTF
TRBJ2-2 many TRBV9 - TGTGCCAGCAGCGTACCGGTGGGCACCGGGGAGCTGTTTTTT CASSVPVGTGELFF
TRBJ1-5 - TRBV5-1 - TGCGCCAGCAGCTTGTATAGGGCCGGCAATCAGCCCCAGCATTTT CASSLYRAGNQPQHF
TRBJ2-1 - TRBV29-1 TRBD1 TGCAGCGTGGCAACAGGGGACCTCTACAATGAGCAGTTCTTC CSVATGDLYNEQFF
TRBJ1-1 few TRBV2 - TGTGCCAGCAGCAGGGTCGATGAAGCTTTCTTT CASSRVDEAFF
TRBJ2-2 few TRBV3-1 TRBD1 TGTGCCAGCAAGGGACAGCACCATAACACCGGGGAGCTGTTTTTT CASKGQHHNTGELFF
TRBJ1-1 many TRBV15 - TGTGCCACCAGCACTCGTCGGTCCACTGAAGCTTTCTTT CATSTRRSTEAFF
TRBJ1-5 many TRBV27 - TGTGCCAGCAGTCCCCAAACTCCCGGGGTCCAGCATTTT CASSPQTPGVQHF
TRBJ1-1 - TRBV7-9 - TGTGCCAGCAGCTTAGCGCCTGAAGCTTTCTTT CASSLAPEAFF
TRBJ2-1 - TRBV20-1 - TGCAGTGCTAGGACTCTTGACTACAATGAGCAGTTCTTC CSARTLDYNEQFF
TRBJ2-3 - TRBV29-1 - TGCAGCGTTGATAGCGCGGGGACTAGCACAGATACGCAGTATTTT CSVDSAGTSTDTQYF
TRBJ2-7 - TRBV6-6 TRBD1 TGTGCCAGCAGCTTGGACAGGGAAGGGCAGTACTTC CASSLDREGQYF
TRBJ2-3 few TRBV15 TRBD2 TGTGCCACCAGAGAGAGCGGGGGGGCCCTAGATACGCAGTATTTT CATRESGGALDTQYF
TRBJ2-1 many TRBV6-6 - TGTGCCAGCAGTTATGGGGAGGTAGGGTACAATGAGCAGTTCTTC CASSYGEVGYNEQFF
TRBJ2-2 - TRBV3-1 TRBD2 TGTGCCAGCAGCAGACTAGCCCCATCGAACACCGGGGAGCTGTTTTTT CASSRLAPSNTGELFF
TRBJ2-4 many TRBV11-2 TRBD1 TGTGCCAGCAGCTGGGACAGGGCCAAAAACATTCAGTACTTC CASSWDRAKNIQYF
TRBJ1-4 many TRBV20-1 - TGCAGTGCAAAGGACAGAATCACTAATGAAAAACTGTTTTTT CSAKDRITNEKLFF
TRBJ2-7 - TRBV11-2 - TGTGCCAGCAGCTTAGCAGTAACAGGCCCGACGGAGCAGTACTTC CASSLAVTGPTEQYF
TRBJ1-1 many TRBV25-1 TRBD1 TGTGCCAGCAGTGAAATTAACAGGGGTACTGAAGCTTTCTTT CASSEINRGTEAFF
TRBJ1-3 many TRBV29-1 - TGCAGCGTCAGACCTCAGGGTAATCCTGGAAACACCATATATTTT CSVRPQGNPGNTIYF
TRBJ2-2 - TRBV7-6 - TGTGCCAGCATCGCTTGGGGTAACACCGGGGAGCTGTTTTTT CASIAWGNTGELFF
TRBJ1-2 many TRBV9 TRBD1 TGTGCCAGCAGCGTAGACCCCGGACAGGGTGGAAATGGCTACACCTTC CASSVDPGQGGNGYTF
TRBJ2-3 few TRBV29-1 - TGCAGTATTAGACGGGGCGGCACAGATACGCAGTATTTT CSIRRGGTDTQYF
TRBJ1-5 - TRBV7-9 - TGTGCCAGCAGCTTAGCAGGGGCCAATCAGCCCCAGCATTTT CASSLAGANQPQHF
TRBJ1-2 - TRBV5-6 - TGTGCCAGCAGCTTGGCAGTCGGGCAGCTCGATGGCTACACCTTC CASSLAVGQLDGYTF
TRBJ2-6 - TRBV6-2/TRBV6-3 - TGTGCCAGCAGTTATACGGGGGCCGGGGCCAACGTCCTGACTTTC CASSYTGAGANVLTF
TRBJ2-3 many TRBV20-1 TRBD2 TGCAGTTCAAAACCGTTAGCGGGGTACACAGATACGCAGTATTTT CSSKPLAGYTDTQYF
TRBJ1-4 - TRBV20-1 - TGCAGTGCCAGGACAGAAGATAATGAAAAACTGTTTTTT CSARTEDNEKLFF
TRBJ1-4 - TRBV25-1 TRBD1 TGTGCCAGCAGTGAAGGAGGGACAGGTGAAAAACTGTTTTTT CASSEGGTGEKLFF
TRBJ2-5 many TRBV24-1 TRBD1 TGTGCCACCAGTGATTTTAAGGGGGCTGTCGAGACCCAGTACTTC CATSDFKGAVETQYF
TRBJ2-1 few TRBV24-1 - TGTGCCACCGGAGAGGGCTCCTACAATGAGCAGTTCTTC CATGEGSYNEQFF
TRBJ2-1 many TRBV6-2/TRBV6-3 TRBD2 TGTGCCAGCAGCAAGCCGGGACTAGCGGGGAATGAGCAGTTCTTC CASSKPGLAGNEQFF
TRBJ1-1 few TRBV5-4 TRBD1 TGTGCCAGCAGCGTTGACAGGGCGAACACTGAAGCTTTCTTT CASSVDRANTEAFF
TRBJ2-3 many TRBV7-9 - TGTGCCAGCAACCTGAACAGGACGCGCACAGATACGCAGTATTTT CASNLNRTRTDTQYF
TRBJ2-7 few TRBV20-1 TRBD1 TGCAGTGCTAGAGCCTTGACAGGGGGCTCCGAGCAGTACTTC CSARALTGGSEQYF